Sequencing of this T cell receptor beta chain was carried out in a study of spatial heterogeneity in lung cancer. Time point here: sample taken at primary tumor resection. Whole RNA obtained from tumor, nontumor lung or frozen PBMC underwent sequencing without sorting. The donor population consisted of approximately 70 patients with untreated, early-stage non-small cell lung cancer. Every TCR cDNA molecule carried a tag that served as a unique molecular identifier. TCRdb used MiXCR to reprocess the 5' RACE reads, holding one entry per CDR3 protein. The table lists approximately 39,000 distinct CDR3 sequences, 5.8% of them singletons. About this clonotype: Its antigen remains unknown.

Regarding the study as a whole: Ubiquitous expanded tumor TCRs surfaced in blood more at resection than they did at follow-up.

CDR3 length equals 17 residues. This sequence originates from a male donor with early-stage non-small cell lung cancer. The chain couples TRBV21-1 to TRBJ2-3; the table names TRBD2, a call not compared with the DNA. TRBV21-1 is annotated as a pseudogene. The sample in question was PBMCs, obtained at surgery. The CDR3 loop reads CASSKEERGASTDTQYF. CDR3 coding DNA: TGTGCCAGCAGCAAAGAAGAGCGGGGGGCCAGCACAGATACGCAGTATTTT.